Shown below are 27 T cell receptor beta chains from a single sample sequenced in a study of identical twins. TCRdb recomputed calls from the 5' RACE reads with MiXCR, one row per CDR3 protein. The profile shows nearly 650,000 distinct CDR3 sequences, around 7.4% of them singletons. The same data also went into a second study, on yellow fever vaccine responses in identical twins.

Sequencing input: PBMCs. The receptors come from a woman between 18 and 29 years old in good health.

This clonotype was recorded a few times. This chain connects TRBV9 to TRBJ2-3; D remains ambiguous. The CDR3 totals 17 residues. Germline V gives CDR1 SGDLS, CDR2 YYNGEE. V lost 0 bases and J 0 bases, leaving 14 bases between the germline ends. CDR3 coding DNA: TGTGCCAGCAGCGTAGGTGGAAGGGCTCCTAGCACAGATACGCAGTATTTT. It translates to CASSVGGRAPSTDTQYF.

This sequence joins TRBV29-1 and TRBJ1-5; D remains ambiguous. Germline assignment: CDR1 SQVTM and CDR2 ANQGSEA. The CDR3 runs 12 residues. V lost 5 bases, J lost 4 bases, and 9 bases lay in between. The CDR3 loop is CSVSIGNQPQHF. In nucleotides, the CDR3 is TGCAGCGTTAGTATAGGGAATCAGCCCCAGCATTTT.

This clonotype has only a few counts. The J gene is TRBJ1-1, the V gene TRBV6-1; D not certain. V was trimmed by 4 bases and J by 9 bases, leaving 9 bases between them. This CDR3 has 11 amino acids. Looked up from germline, CDR1 is MNHNS and CDR2 is SASEGT. The CDR3 DNA reads as TGTGCCAGCAGTGTTCAGCTAAAAGCTTTCTTT. Its translation: CASSVQLKAFF.

The CDR3 spells CASSYSPNRAKQETQYF. CDR3 bases: TGTGCCAGCAGTTACTCCCCCAACCGGGCCAAACAAGAGACCCAGTACTTC. The chain joins TRBV6-5 to TRBJ2-5; no clear D. Per the germline V gene, CDR1 is MNHEY and CDR2 is SVGAGI. V was cut by 0 bases and J by 2 bases, with 16 bases left in between. This CDR3 is built from 17 residues.

Here the CDR3 DNA reads TGCGCCAGCAGCTTGGCCGGGACTAGCCATCGGGAGCAGTTCTTC. Translation: CASSLAGTSHREQFF. This rearrangement joins TRBV5-1 to TRBJ2-1; 9 bases line up with TRBD2. From germline, CDR1 is SGHRS and CDR2 YFSETQ. CDR3 length: 15 residues. Trimming at V came to 0 bases and at J to 10 bases, leaving 8 bases not matched to a gene. Supplemented by reference TRBV5-1 and TRBJ2-1, the full variable domain reads KAGVTQTPRYLIKTRGQQVTLSCSPISGHRSVSWYQQTPGQGLQFLFEYFSETQRNKGNFPGRFSGRQFSNSRSEMNVSTLELGDSALYLCASSLAGTSHREQFFGPGTRLTVL.

This clonotype was counted only a few times. The genes are TRBV5-1 and TRBJ1-1, with 9 positions matching TRBD1. This CDR3 has 14 residues. Unmatched junction bases numbered 5, after V lost 4 bases and J lost 4 bases. Germline CDR1 reads SGHRS; CDR2 reads YFSETQ. For the CDR3, the DNA is TGCGCCAGCAGCATTACAGGGGGCCTCACTGAAGCTTTCTTT. Its translation: CASSITGGLTEAFF.

This clonotype was found many times. The chain employs TRBV24-1 and TRBJ1-5, with D perhaps matching TRBD1 (5 bases). The CDR3 spans 15 residues. The germline gives CDR1 KGHDR, CDR2 SFDVKD. Trimming took off 5 bases at V and 5 bases at J, with 15 bases between the two ends. CDR3 in amino acids: CATSGDDPGDQPQHF. DNA of the CDR3: TGTGCCACCAGTGGGGACGACCCCGGGGATCAGCCCCAGCATTTT.

This clonotype was detected ten times or more. V and J are TRBV10-3 and TRBJ2-5, with 7 bases matching TRBD1. From germline, CDR1 is ENHRY and CDR2 SYGVKD. V dropped 5 bases and J dropped 2; count of bases not matched to a gene: 8. This CDR3 is built from 15 residues. CDR3 DNA sequence: TGTGCCATCAGTAACCCGGGACAGCCTCAAGAGACCCAGTACTTC. Its protein is CAISNPGQPQETQYF.

The rearrangement links TRBV10-2 to TRBJ2-5; 11 nucleotides align to TRBD2. Germline loops: CDR1 WSHSY, CDR2 SAAADI. Germline trimming cut 6 bases from V and 5 bases from J; bases unmatched to any gene: 11. The CDR3 has 16 amino acids. Here the CDR3 DNA reads TGCGCCAGCAGGGGGCCTAGCGGGGGGCCGGGGGAGACCCAGTACTTC. Its translation: CASRGPSGGPGETQYF.

This clonotype was counted ten times or more. This chain connects TRBV12-3 or TRBV12-4 to TRBJ2-7; TRBD2 matches 7 bases. CDR3 size: 14 residues. With 5 bases clipped from V and 4 bases from J, the junction kept 8 bases outside the gene matches. The DNA for the CDR3 is TGTGCCAGCAGTCCCACCGGGACTACATACGAGCAGTACTTC. This sequence encodes CASSPTGTTYEQYF.

The V call is TRBV5-6, the J call TRBJ1-1; 9 bases align to TRBD1. The CDR3 is made up of 13 amino acids. V lost 5 bases, J lost 6 bases, and 5 bases stayed unmatched. Germline CDR1 and CDR2: SGHDT and YYEEEE. CDR3 protein: CASSQTGGPEAFF. The CDR3 DNA follows: TGTGCCAGCAGTCAAACAGGGGGCCCTGAAGCTTTCTTT.

This clonotype has ten or more counts. The chain recombines TRBV7-9 with TRBJ2-1, with TRBD2 identical over 10 bases. Germline V gives CDR1 SEHNR, CDR2 FQNEAQ (reference sequence). Unmatched junction bases numbered 4, after V lost 4 bases and J lost 1 base. The CDR3 spans 16 residues. In DNA form, the CDR3 reads TGTGCCAGCAGCTCCCCGGGACTAGCGTCCTACAATGAGCAGTTCTTC. Translation: CASSSPGLASYNEQFF. Together with reference TRBV7-9 and TRBJ2-1, the CDR3 gives the full variable domain: DTGVSQNPRHKITKRGQNVTFRCDPISEHNRLYWYRQTLGQGPEFLTYFQNEAQLEKSRLLSDRFSAERPKGSFSTLEIQRTEQGDSAMYLCASSSPGLASYNEQFFGPGTRLTVL.

The chain is built from TRBV19 and TRBJ2-7; D is ambiguous. Germline CDR1 is LNHDA and CDR2 is SQIVND (reference sequence). This CDR3 is built from 13 residues. V shed 1 base and J shed 0 bases, with 4 bases lying between them. The CDR3 DNA is TGTGCCAGTAGTATAGGCGGCTCCTACGAGCAGTACTTC. Translating gives CASSIGGSYEQYF.

The genes are TRBV14 and TRBJ2-3; D possibly matches TRBD1 or TRBD2 (6 bases each). The CDR3 contains 13 residues. V lost 1 base to trimming and J lost 10 bases, with 12 bases between them. Germline V lookup: CDR1 SGHDN, CDR2 FVKESK. The CDR3 loop reads CASSQVKEGAQYF. The CDR3 DNA is TGTGCCAGCAGCCAAGTTAAGGAGGGGGCGCAGTATTTT. Variable domain in full (rest from reference TRBV14 and TRBJ2-3): EAGVTQFPSHSVIEKGQTVTLRCDPISGHDNLYWYRRVMGKEIKFLLHFVKESKQDESGMPNNRFLAERTGGTYSTLKVQPAELEDSGVYFCASSQVKEGAQYFGPGTRLTVL.

This clonotype was observed many times. The gene calls are TRBV4-1 and TRBJ1-1; the D gene is possibly TRBD1 (5 bases). Trimming removed 1 base from V and 6 bases from J, with 21 bases in between. The CDR3 totals 17 residues. Germline V CDR1 and CDR2: MGHRA, YSYEKL. The chain's CDR3 is CASSQAGGRANGAEAFF. The CDR3 region has the DNA TGCGCCAGCAGCCAAGCTGGGGGAAGGGCAAACGGTGCTGAAGCTTTCTTT.

This clonotype was seen repeatedly, ten times or more. This chain connects TRBV4-2 to TRBJ1-3, with D hard to call. This CDR3 is 15 amino acids long. V lost 1 base to trimming and J lost 0 bases, with 7 bases between them. Germline-derived CDR1 and CDR2 are LGHNA and YNFKEQ. This CDR3 is CASSQAGHSGNTIYF. CDR3 DNA sequence: TGTGCCAGCAGCCAAGCTGGCCACTCTGGAAACACCATATATTTT.

This clonotype was picked up many times. This CDR3 reads CASSEVRGAGIAKNIQYF. CDR3 sequence (DNA): TGTGCCAGCAGTGAGGTTCGGGGGGCCGGGATAGCCAAAAACATTCAGTACTTC. The chain uses TRBV28 and TRBJ2-4, with TRBD2 as a possible D gene (7 bases). This CDR3 region has 18 residues. V was clipped by 5 bases and J by 0 bases, with 20 bases between them. The germline V gene has CDR1 MDHEN and CDR2 SYDVKM.

The chain employs TRBV7-9 and TRBJ2-7; D unresolved. The CDR3 runs 11 residues. CDR1 is SEHNR and CDR2 is FQNEAQ in the germline V gene (reference sequence). The V gene lost 2 bases and the J gene lost 11 bases, with 10 bases spanning the gap. CDR3 nucleotide sequence: TGTGCCAGCAGCTTATCCGGGTGGGAGTACTTC. As protein: CASSLSGWEYF.

Ten or more counts support this clonotype. This rearrangement joins TRBV5-1 to TRBJ1-1; 7 bases fit TRBD1. Germline V CDR1 and CDR2: SGHRS, YFSETQ. This CDR3 region has 18 residues. V gave up 3 bases and J gave up 2 bases; unmatched junction bases: 16. CDR3 sequence (DNA): TGCGCCAGCAGCTCCAGGAGACAGGGAAGGTTTGAAAACACTGAAGCTTTCTTT. Protein sequence: CASSSRRQGRFENTEAFF.

There are a few counts of this clonotype. CDR3 sequence: CASSLWGASNQPQHF. The DNA for the CDR3 is TGTGCCAGCAGCTTATGGGGGGCAAGCAATCAGCCCCAGCATTTT. The chain uses TRBV7-8 and TRBJ1-5; a weak D match, TRBD1 (6 bases). Trimming removed 2 bases at V and 1 base at J, with 9 bases between. CDR3 length: 15 amino acids. Germline lookup yields CDR1 SGHVS and CDR2 FQNEAQ.

This clonotype has just a few counts. The V and J genes are TRBV7-9 and TRBJ2-1, with TRBD2 as a possible D gene (5 bases). The germline V gene has CDR1 SEHNR and CDR2 FQNEAQ (reference sequence). V was trimmed by 5 bases and J by 10 bases, leaving 18 bases between them. This CDR3 has 14 amino acids. In nucleotides, the CDR3 is TGTGCCAGCAGCCCATTTGGGCTAGGCGGGGAGCAGTTCTTC. As protein: CASSPFGLGGEQFF.

This clonotype came up many times. V usage is TRBV10-3 and J usage is TRBJ1-2; D not certain. The CDR3 is made up of 12 amino acids. Germline CDR1 and CDR2: ENHRY and SYGVKD. Trimming took off 10 bases at V and 2 bases at J, with 11 bases between the two ends. The CDR3 loop reads CATAPQNYGYTF. CDR3 DNA: TGTGCCACCGCGCCCCAGAACTATGGCTACACCTTC.

This clonotype was counted many times. This chain uses TRBV7-9 with TRBJ1-1; weak D call: TRBD1 (6 bases). V was clipped by 2 bases and J by 5 bases, with 12 bases between them. CDR3 length equals 14 residues. The germline V gene encodes CDR1 SEHNR and CDR2 FQNEAQ (reference sequence). In DNA form, the CDR3 reads TGTGCCAGCAGCTTAACAGGGACTCCTACTGAAGCTTTCTTT. It codes for CASSLTGTPTEAFF.

This clonotype has more than one count but fewer than ten. The chain joins TRBV20-1 to TRBJ2-7, with D possibly TRBD2 on 5 matching bases. Germline V gene data show CDR1 as DFQATT and CDR2 as SNEGSKA (reference sequence). The CDR3 is 16 amino acids. V dropped 5 bases and J dropped 0 bases, with 20 bases sitting between them. The CDR3 nucleotides are TGCAGTGCTGCCCCACGACTAAGGGCTGACTCCTACGAGCAGTACTTC. The encoded protein is CSAAPRLRADSYEQYF.

This clonotype came up a few times. The gene calls are TRBV9 and TRBJ2-1; maybe TRBD2 (8 bases). This CDR3 contains 16 residues. CDR1 and CDR2 from the germline V gene are SGDLS and YYNGEE. V lost 4 bases and J 7 bases, leaving 21 bases between the germline ends. DNA for the CDR3: TGTGCCAGCAGCCGAGGGGGCAGCGGGGGTTCAAATGAGCAGTTCTTC. Encoded protein: CASSRGGSGGSNEQFF. The whole variable domain, remainder taken from reference TRBV9 and TRBJ2-1, is DSGVTQTPKHLITATGQRVTLRCSPRSGDLSVYWYQQSLDQGLQFLIQYYNGEERAKGNILERFSAQQFPDLHSELNLSSLELGDSALYFCASSRGGSGGSNEQFFGPGTRLTVL.

This clonotype was seen many times. This chain links TRBV20-1 with TRBJ2-5, with 8 bases fitting TRBD2. The CDR3 consists of 15 residues. The germline gives CDR1 DFQATT, CDR2 SNEGSKA (reference sequence). V lost 0 bases to trimming and J lost 2 bases; unmatched junction nucleotides: 5. Here the CDR3 reads CSARDSGDLQETQYF. The CDR3 DNA reads TGCAGTGCTAGAGATAGCGGGGATCTTCAAGAGACCCAGTACTTC.

This clonotype was seen at least ten times. The V call is TRBV6-1, the J call TRBJ2-7; D is unclear. V lost 6 bases and J lost 7, with 28 bases in between. This CDR3 contains 17 residues. CDR1 is MNHNS and CDR2 is SASEGT in the germline V gene. This chain's CDR3 is CASSPAPTSFRFTEQYF. The CDR3 DNA reads TGTGCCAGCAGCCCTGCCCCGACAAGTTTTCGATTTACGGAGCAGTACTTC.